This TCR beta chain was identified during a study of T cell repertoires in cytomegalovirus infection. TCRdb re-called the reads with MiXCR, one entry per CDR3 protein. Among hundreds of thousands of distinct CDR3 sequences listed, 6.5% were seen once. This clonotype was detected a few times. The germline V and J ends were trimmed by 2 bases and 1 base, with 8 bases remaining between them. The CDR3 runs 14 residues. Germline lookup yields CDR1 MNHEY and CDR2 SVGEGT. The gene calls are TRBV6-2 or TRBV6-3 and TRBJ1-1; D call uncertain. The sequenced sample was PBMCs. This sequence originates from a human donor in good health (CMV status not recorded). Some clones in this sample may be carry-over from other donors' samples. For the CDR3, the DNA is TGTGCCAGCAGTTACCAACCCTCGAACACTGAAGCTTTCTTT. This translates into CASSYQPSNTEAFF.